What follows is one TCR beta chain and its context. This clone's antigen is unknown. The record has no base qualities; no much larger clone is one base away. The record originates from a study of T cell repertoires in cytomegalovirus infection (dated by TCRdb to about 2019). With respect to the entire study: The peptide stimulations were aimed at well-studied HLA-B-restricted epitopes as well as recently identified HLA-C-restricted CMV epitopes, whose presentation resists viral immunomodulation. Donor HLA type was relevant to the analysis, as public TCR beta signatures indicated carriage of CMV infection together with the matching HLA type.

CDR1 and CDR2 were assigned from the germline V gene as ENHRY and SYGVKD. The CDR3 covers 14 residues, taking in both the cysteine and the phenylalanine. Only CDR3 DNA remains: 42 bases, in frame from the first base. V was cut back by 4 bases and J by 1 base, leaving a gap of 9 bases between them. Data came from an Illumina HiSeq 1500. The public sequencing data were trimmed at Q25 with fastp and processed into clonotypes with MiXCR by TCRdb, which kept only in-frame beta chains. Identical CDR3 protein sequences are pooled into one entry, listed with their most common genes and DNA. This sample has about half a million distinct CDR3 sequences in its table, and roughly 43% of those were observed once. The ten top clones hold 43% of the sample. Per the publication, the treatment or condition label means: in vitro stimulation with specific CMV peptide epitopes to enrich CMV-specific T cells. Overall study results and their limits: Cumulative frequency of public TCR beta family members discriminated carriers of CMV infection plus the relevant HLA type in this cohort and an independent approximately 370-donor cohort. The ex vivo response was dominated by HLA-C-restricted CMV-specific TCR beta clonotypes, which also provided the single most frequent clonotype in two of eight donors.

This chain joins TRBV10-3 to TRBJ2-3; TRBD2 could be the D gene, as 6 bases match. Sequenced material: cultured PBMCs, taken from culture after CMV antigen stimulation. This TCR came from a human donor in good health (CMV status not recorded). Some clones in this sample may be carry-over from other donors' samples. The CDR3 amino acid sequence is: CAISASSGTDTQYF. The sequenced DNA is TGTGCCATCAGTGCGTCTAGCGGCACAGATACGCAGTATTTT.